At least ten counts were recorded for the clone carrying this TCR beta chain. Its antigen is still unknown. An end of the junction differs from the germline gene, which may be a read error. In building TCR beta libraries, iRepertoire HTBI primers were used together with Arm-PCR of CDR3 regions. TCRdb reprocessed the multiplex PCR reads with MiXCR, giving one entry per CDR3 protein. The data show 300,000 to 400,000 distinct CDR3 sequences, with around 16% seen just once and approximately 22% held by the top ten. The V gene's germline CDR1 is MNHNS and CDR2 SASEGT. The CDR3 is 12 amino acids. The data originate from a study of regulatory T cells in long-lasting Graves disease. Overall study findings and caveats: Only peripheral blood was studied, not thyroid tissue. Persistent patients had a count of shared public clonotypes (around 2,700) that exceeded that of new patients (around 960). There were preferences for TRBV28, TRBJ1-2 and TRBJ2-5 in persistent disease. Accuracy may have been reduced by the small sample size.

Specified time point: newly diagnosed GD, antithyroid drugs for less than 3 months. With RNA extracted from PBMCs as input, the TCR library was made. The rearrangement joins TRBV6-1 to TRBJ1-2, with a tentative D call TRBD1 (6 bases). This receptor was obtained from a female donor with Graves disease. The material sequenced was peripheral blood mononuclear cells (PBMCs), taken at new diagnosis, from a patient treated with antithyroid drugs. CDR3 sequence (DNA): TGCGCCAGCAGTGCGGACAGCTATGGCTACACCTTC. Its translation: CASSADSYGYTF.